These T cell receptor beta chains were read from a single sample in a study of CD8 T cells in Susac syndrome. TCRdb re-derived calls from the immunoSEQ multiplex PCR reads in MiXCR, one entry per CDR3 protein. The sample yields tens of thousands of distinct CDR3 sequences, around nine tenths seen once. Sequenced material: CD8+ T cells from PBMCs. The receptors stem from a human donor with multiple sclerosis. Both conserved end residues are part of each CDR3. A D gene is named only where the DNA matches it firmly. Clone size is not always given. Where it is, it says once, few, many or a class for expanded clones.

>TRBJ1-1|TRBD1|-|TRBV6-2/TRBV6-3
TGTGCCAGCAGTTACTCTACAGGGGGTACTGAAGCTTTCTTT
CASSYSTGGTEAFF
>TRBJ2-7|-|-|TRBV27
TGTGCCAGCAGTTCAAGGGTCGGGGACAACTCCTACGAGCAGTACTTC
CASSSRVGDNSYEQYF
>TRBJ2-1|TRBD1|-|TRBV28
TGTGCCAGCAGTTTAAACGCAGGGGGCCCCCCCTACAATGAGCAGTTCTTC
CASSLNAGGPPYNEQFF
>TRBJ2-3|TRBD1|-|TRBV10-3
TGTGCCATCAGTGAAGGGGGCCGCACAGATACGCAGTATTTT
CAISEGGRTDTQYF
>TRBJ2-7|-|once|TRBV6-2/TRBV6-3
TGTGCCATCGGAGGGGGTTCCTACGAGCAGTACTTC
CAIGGGSYEQYF
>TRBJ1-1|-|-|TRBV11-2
TGTGCCAGCAGCCTTGAGCGCGGCCTGAACACTGAAGCTTTCTTT
CASSLERGLNTEAFF
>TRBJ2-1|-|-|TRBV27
TGTGCCAGCAGTTCCGGGATACTCCAGTTCTTC
CASSSGILQFF
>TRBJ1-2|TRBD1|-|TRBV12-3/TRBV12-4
TGTGCCAGCAGCGGACAGGCCTATGGCTACACCTTC
CASSGQAYGYTF
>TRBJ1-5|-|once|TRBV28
TGTGCCAGCAGCACACAGGGCCAGCCCCAGCATTTT
CASSTQGQPQHF
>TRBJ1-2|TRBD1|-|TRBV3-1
TGTGCCAGCAGCCACTTAAACGGGACAGAAAATCGCTACACCTTC
CASSHLNGTENRYTF
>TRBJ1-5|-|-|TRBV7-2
TGTGCCAGCAGCCTAACAGGACCCGCTCAGCCCCAGCATTTT
CASSLTGPAQPQHF
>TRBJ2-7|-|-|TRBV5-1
TGCGCCAGCAGCTTAACCCAGGGGTACGAGCAGTACTTC
CASSLTQGYEQYF
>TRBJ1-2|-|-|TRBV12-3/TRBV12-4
TGTGCCAGCAGTTTTGGGGTTCACTATGGCTACACCTTC
CASSFGVHYGYTF
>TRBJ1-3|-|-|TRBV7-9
TGTGCCAGCAGCTCACTGGGCGGGGGAACCAGAAACACCATATATTTT
CASSSLGGGTRNTIYF
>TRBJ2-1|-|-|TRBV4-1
TGCGCCAGCAGCCGTCGAGAATTGGGCGGAAGTGAGCAGTTCTTC
CASSRRELGGSEQFF
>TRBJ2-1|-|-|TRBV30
TGTGCCTGGAGGGTTGACAGCTCCTACAATGAGCAGTTCTTC
CAWRVDSSYNEQFF
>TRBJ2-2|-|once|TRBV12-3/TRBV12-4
TGTGCCAGCAGTTTAGGGTATAGGGGTGGCACCGGGGAGCTGTTTTTT
CASSLGYRGGTGELFF
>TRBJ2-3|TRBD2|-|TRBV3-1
TGTGCCAGCAGCCGGATGGCGGGGGGCGTTCTTAGCACAGATACGCAGTATTTT
CASSRMAGGVLSTDTQYF
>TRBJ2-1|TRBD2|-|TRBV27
TGTGCCAGCAGTTCCCCCCGGGGCGGGAGAGTTGGTGAGCAGTTCTTC
CASSSPRGGRVGEQFF
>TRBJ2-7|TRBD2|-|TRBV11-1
TGTGCCAGCAGCTTACAGCGGGAACTAGGCGAGCAGTACTTC
CASSLQRELGEQYF
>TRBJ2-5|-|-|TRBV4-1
TGCGCCAGCAGCCAAGGGACCAGGGTGGTGGAGACCCAGTACTTC
CASSQGTRVVETQYF
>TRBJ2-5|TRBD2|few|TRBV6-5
TGTGCCAGCAGTAGCCGGACTAGCGGGAGTTCTGAGTACTTC
CASSSRTSGSSEYF
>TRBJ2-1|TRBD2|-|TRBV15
TGTGCCACCAGCATTACCCTAGCGGGGAACCCTTTAAAAGACGATGAGCAGTTCTTC
CATSITLAGNPLKDDEQFF
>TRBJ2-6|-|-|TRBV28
TGTGCCAGCAGTTTAATCGGGTTCTCTGGGGCCAACGTCCTGACTTTC
CASSLIGFSGANVLTF
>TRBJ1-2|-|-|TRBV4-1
TGCGCCAGCAGCCAAGCCCCAGGCTGGGATTATGGCTACACCTTC
CASSQAPGWDYGYTF
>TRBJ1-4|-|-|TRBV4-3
TGCGCCAGCAGCCAAGGGGCAGGGCCCGGGAAAAAACTGTTTTTT
CASSQGAGPGKKLFF
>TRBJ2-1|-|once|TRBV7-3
TGTGCCAGCAGCTTAATTGGGGGGGCCAGGGATGAGCAGTTCTTC
CASSLIGGARDEQFF
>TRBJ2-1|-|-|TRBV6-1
TGTGCCAGCAGTGAAGAGACTCACAATGAGCAGTTCTTC
CASSEETHNEQFF
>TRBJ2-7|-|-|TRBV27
TGTGCCAGCAGTTTAACCCCTCCCCACGAGCAGTACTTC
CASSLTPPHEQYF
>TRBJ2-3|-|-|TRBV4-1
TGCGCCAGCAGCCAAGAAGGCCAAATCTACACAGATACGCAGTATTTT
CASSQEGQIYTDTQYF
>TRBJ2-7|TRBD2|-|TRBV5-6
TGTGCCAGCAGTTTCGGACTAGCGGGAGGGCCGAACGAGCAGTACTTC
CASSFGLAGGPNEQYF
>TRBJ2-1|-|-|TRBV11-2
TGTGCCAGCAGCTTAGTTAAAGGAGGAGGGGAAGACAATGAGCAGTTCTTC
CASSLVKGGGEDNEQFF
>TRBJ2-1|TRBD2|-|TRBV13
TGTGCCAGCAGCCCCGAACTAGCGGGAGGGCCGATGGATGAGCAGTTCTTC
CASSPELAGGPMDEQFF
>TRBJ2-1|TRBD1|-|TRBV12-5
TGTGCTAGTGGTTTGCCAAACCGGGACAGGGTCAGCGAGCAGTTCTTC
CASGLPNRDRVSEQFF
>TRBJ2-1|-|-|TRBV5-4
TGTGCCACACAGGCAAGCTCCTACAATGAGCAGTTCTTC
CATQASSYNEQFF
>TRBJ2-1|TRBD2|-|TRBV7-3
TGTGCCAGCAGCTTATCCGCGGGGGTGGCCTACAATGAGCAGTTCTTC
CASSLSAGVAYNEQFF
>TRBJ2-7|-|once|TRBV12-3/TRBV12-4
TGTGCCAGCAGTGATACCGGGACCTCTTTGGACGAGCAGTACTTC
CASSDTGTSLDEQYF
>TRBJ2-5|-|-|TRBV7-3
TGTGCCAGCAGCTTAATGGCTGTCGCCCCACAAGAGACCCAGTACTTC
CASSLMAVAPQETQYF
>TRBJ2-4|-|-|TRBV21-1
TGTGCCAGCGGGGGGAGGGGAGCCAAAAACATTCAGTACTTC
CASGGRGAKNIQYF
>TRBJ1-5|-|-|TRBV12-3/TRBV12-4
TGTGCCAGCAGTGAAAACAGGGTAAACCAGCATTTT
CASSENRVNQHF
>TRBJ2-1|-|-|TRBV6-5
TGTGCCAGCAGTTCCAGGGGGGCCTACAATGAGCAGTTCTTC
CASSSRGAYNEQFF